One T cell receptor beta chain is described in this entry. The antigen is not known. This record comes from a study of cytomegalovirus exposure and HLA in healthy donors. PCR employed 60 Vbeta and 13 Jbeta primers. The repertoire was sequenced with immunoSEQ multiplex PCR; TCRdb's copy has only in-frame clones and lacks some. This sample has some 200,000 clones, with 82% found just once. Notes on the study in general: It was confirmed in vitro that three of the CMV-associated chains were specific for CMV antigens.

CDR3 length: 17 residues. The V and J ends lost 4 bases and 5 bases, in that order; junction bases with no gene match: 11. Germline V CDR1 and CDR2: SEHNR, FQNEAQ (reference sequence). The clonotype comes from a boy aged 2-9 years in good health and CMV-seronegative. The sequencing input was PBMCs. This chain links TRBV7-9 with TRBJ2-2; 9 bases are a match to TRBD1. For the CDR3, the DNA is TGTGCCAGCAGCTCCTCCGGGACAGGGTTACGAACCGGGGAGCTGTTTTTT. Its translation: CASSSSGTGLRTGELFF.